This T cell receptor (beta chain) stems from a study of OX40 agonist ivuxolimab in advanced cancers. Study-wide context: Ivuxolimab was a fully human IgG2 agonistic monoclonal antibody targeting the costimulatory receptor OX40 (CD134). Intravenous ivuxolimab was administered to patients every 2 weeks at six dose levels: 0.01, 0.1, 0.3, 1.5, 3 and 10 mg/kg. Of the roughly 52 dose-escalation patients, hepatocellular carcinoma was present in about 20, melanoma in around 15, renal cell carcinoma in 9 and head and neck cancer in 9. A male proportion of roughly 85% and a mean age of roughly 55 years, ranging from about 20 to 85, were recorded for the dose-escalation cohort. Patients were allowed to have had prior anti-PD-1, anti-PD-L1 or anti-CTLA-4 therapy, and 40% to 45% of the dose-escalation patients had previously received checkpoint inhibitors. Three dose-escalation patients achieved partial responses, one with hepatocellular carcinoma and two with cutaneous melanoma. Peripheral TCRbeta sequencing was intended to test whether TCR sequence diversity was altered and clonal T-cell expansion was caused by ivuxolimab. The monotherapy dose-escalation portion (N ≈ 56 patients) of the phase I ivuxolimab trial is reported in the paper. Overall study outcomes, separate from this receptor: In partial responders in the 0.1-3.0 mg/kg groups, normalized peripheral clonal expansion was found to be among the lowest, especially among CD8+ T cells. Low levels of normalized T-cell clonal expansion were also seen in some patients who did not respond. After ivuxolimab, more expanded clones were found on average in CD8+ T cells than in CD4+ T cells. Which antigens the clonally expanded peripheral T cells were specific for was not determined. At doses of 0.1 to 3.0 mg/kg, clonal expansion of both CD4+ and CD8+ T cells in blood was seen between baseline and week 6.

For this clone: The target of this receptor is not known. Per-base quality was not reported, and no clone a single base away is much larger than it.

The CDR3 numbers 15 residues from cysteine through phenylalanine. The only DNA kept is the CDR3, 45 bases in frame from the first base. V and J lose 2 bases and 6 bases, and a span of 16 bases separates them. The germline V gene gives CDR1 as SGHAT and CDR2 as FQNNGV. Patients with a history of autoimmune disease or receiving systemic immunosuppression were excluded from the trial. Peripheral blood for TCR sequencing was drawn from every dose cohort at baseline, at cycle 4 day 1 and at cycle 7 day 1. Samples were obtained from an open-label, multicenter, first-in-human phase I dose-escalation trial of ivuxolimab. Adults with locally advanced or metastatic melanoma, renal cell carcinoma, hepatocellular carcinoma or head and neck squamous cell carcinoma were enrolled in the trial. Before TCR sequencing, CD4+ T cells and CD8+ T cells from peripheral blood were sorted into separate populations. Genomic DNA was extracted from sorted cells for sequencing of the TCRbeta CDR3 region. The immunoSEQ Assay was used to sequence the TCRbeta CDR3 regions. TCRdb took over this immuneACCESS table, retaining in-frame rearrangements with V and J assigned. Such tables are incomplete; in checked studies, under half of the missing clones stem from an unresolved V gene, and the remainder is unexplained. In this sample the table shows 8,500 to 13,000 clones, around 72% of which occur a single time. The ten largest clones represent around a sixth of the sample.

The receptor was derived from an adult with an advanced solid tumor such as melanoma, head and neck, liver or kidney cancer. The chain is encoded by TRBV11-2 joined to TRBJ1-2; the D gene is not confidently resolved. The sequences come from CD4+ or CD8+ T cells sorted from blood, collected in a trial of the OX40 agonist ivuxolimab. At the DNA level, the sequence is TGTGCCAGCAGCTTATCCGGAGGAAAGTTTGATGGCTACACCTTC. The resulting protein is CASSLSGGKFDGYTF. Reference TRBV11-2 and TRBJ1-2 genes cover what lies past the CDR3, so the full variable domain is EAGVAQSPRYKIIEKRQSVAFWCNPISGHATLYWYQQILGQGPKLLIQFQNNGVVDDSQLPKDRFSAERLKGVDSTLKIQPAKLEDSAVYLCASSLSGGKFDGYTFGSGTRLTVV.